This entry features one T cell receptor beta chain sequence. Its target is unknown. V lost 1 base, J lost 2 bases, and 14 bases lay in between. There are 16 residues in the CDR3. CDR1 and CDR2 (germline): SEHNR, FQNEAQ (reference sequence). This sample was included in a study of blood T cells in healthy people across ages. On the study more broadly: In model experiments, template switching was able to capture about one barcoded beta molecule for every two T cells that were present.

Study-level results: Donors of long life had a larger count of naive CD4+ cells and greater diversity than aged donors. Lack of knowledge of donor CMV status possibly confounded expanded clonotype changes.

Primers used in a second PCR of about 7 to 11 cycles were a sample-barcoded 5' primer and a J-beta primer mix. Per sample, CDR3-containing paired-end reads numbered at least 2.5 million. MiXCR, run by TCRdb on the 5' RACE reads, gives a single entry per CDR3 protein. The table records roughly 570,000 distinct CDR3 sequences, 25% to 30% of them present only once. The chain is built from TRBV7-9 and TRBJ2-5; TRBD2 might be the D (6 bases). The specimen was blood. This clonotype was obtained from a woman aged 70-85 years in good health. CDR3: CASSLDVGGPQETQYF. The DNA for the CDR3 is TGTGCCAGCAGCTTAGATGTCGGAGGGCCACAAGAGACCCAGTACTTC.